This TCR beta chain was sequenced for a study of T-cell memory formation after mild COVID-19. Study details: TCR clustering was largely donor specific.

Study findings and constraints: Mainly in CM and EM were contracting CD4+ clones; CD8+ were in EMRA.

The ends were cut back, 0 bases at V and 0 bases at J, with 12 bases in the middle. Germline CDR1 and CDR2: DFQATT and SNEGSKA (reference sequence). The CDR3 extends over 15 amino acids. This clonotype has a handful of counts. Its specificity is unknown. TCRdb ran MiXCR on the 5' RACE reads and lists one entry per CDR3 protein. The data hold 250,000 to 300,000 distinct CDR3 sequences, with around 8% observed a single time. The chain joins TRBV20-1 to TRBJ2-7, with a weak D call TRBD2 (6 bases). Material: PBMCs or a T cell subset sorted from them (not recorded which). The receptor was derived from a man in his late teens or twenties who had mild COVID-19 (a few samples of this study predate the infection). Cell type and time point are not known. CDR3 in amino acids: CSARDPGESSYEQYV. CDR3 DNA: TGCAGTGCTAGAGATCCGGGGGAATCCTCCTACGAGCAGTACGTC.